This T cell receptor (beta chain) emerged from a study of blood T cell repertoires in COVID-19 (dated by TCRdb to 2020 to 2021). Notes on the research overall: Samples covering the acute and convalescent phases of COVID-19 were provided by collaborators in the United States, Italy and Spain. The material from the prospective study consisted of cDNA or gDNA derived from T cells, B-cell-depleted T cells, or PBMCs. Deeply sampled blood TCRbeta repertoires from subjects exposed to, actively infected with, or recovered from COVID-19 were included in the dataset. The repertoires were made available in a free public database intended to serve as a resource for research on the immune response to SARS-CoV-2. Samples were obtained from the ongoing ImmuneRACE study (first 160 participants) and from 1,254 subjects provided by 6 global collaborators. The sample metadata nearly always contained a de-identified subject ID, COVID-19 status, age in years and sex. Where available, HLA class I and class II types were obtained from metadata supplied by the sample provider rather than from assay-based typing. The paper as a whole reports these results and caveats: The quantity of clinical and demographic metadata differed by source and by participant and was supplied without curation.

The immunoSEQ Assay, a bias-controlled multiplex PCR, was used to amplify TCRbeta CDR3 regions from genomic DNA. In the paper's pipeline: The number of nucleated cells in each sample was estimated by amplification of reference gene primers within the assay. Sequence reads were collapsed and filtered to measure the absolute abundance of every unique TCRbeta CDR3 rearrangement. For each sample, productive Simpson clonality was calculated as the square root of Simpson's diversity index across productive rearrangements. TCRdb re-hosts the immuneACCESS table, in-frame sequences only. Its copies lack some clones; in the studies checked, an unresolved V gene accounts for under half of them, and the cause for the rest is not known. V and J calls and clone size follow that table, whereas D and trimming were derived from the DNA. For this sample the table gives almost 200,000 clones, of which approximately 86% were detected only once. The ten largest clonotypes hold approximately 0.99% of the sample.

One collaborating source in Seattle enrolled patients while the patients were actively infected and followed the patients over time throughout the course of disease. Whole blood was collected in K2EDTA tubes by collaborating institutions according to the institutions' own protocols. For TCRbeta analysis, collaborators shipped samples as frozen whole blood, isolated PBMCs, or DNA extracted from either of those sample types. For this chain, trimming is 5 bases at the V end and 9 bases at the J end, and the number of junction bases without a gene match is 12. The germline V gene specifies SGHAT as CDR1 and FQNNGV as CDR2. CDR3 length: 15 amino acids, cysteine to phenylalanine. Only the CDR3 DNA is retained, 45 bases long and in frame from the first base. This clone came up a few times. The specificity of this receptor is unknown. The input lacks base qualities; no much larger clone sits a single base away.

This TCR was recovered from a man aged 55 to 70 with COVID-19, enrolled during active disease. Sequencing was carried out using peripheral blood. The rearranged segments are TRBV11-2 and TRBJ2-1; 8 bases in the middle match TRBD2. The CDR3 reads as follows: CASSRLSGKSGEQFF. In nucleotides, the sequence is TGTGCCAGCAGCCGCCTTAGCGGGAAGTCGGGTGAGCAGTTCTTC.